This entry lists 17 T cell receptor beta chains sequenced from one sample in a study of CXCR3-negative and CXCR3-positive naive CD8 T cells. General study findings and limits: Relative to CXCR3-negative naive cells, CXCR3-positive naive cells had more hydrophobic TRB CDR3s.

These receptors have no identified antigens. The method, 5' RACE with UMI labels, was used to prepare the TRB cDNA libraries. Using the 5' RACE reads, TCRdb records one entry per CDR3 protein without DNA. The sample table includes about 120,000 distinct CDR3 sequences. Sample: naive CXCR3+ CD8+ T cells from blood. Subset noted: CD45RO-CCR7+CD27+CD95- naive CD8+ T cells expressing CXCR3 (TNR3+). The receptors were sampled from a human donor in good health. Some clones in this sample may be carry-over from other donors' samples.

This chain uses TRBV6-4 with TRBJ2-2; the D gene TCRdb calls, TRBD1, cannot be checked with no DNA. The germline V gene encodes CDR1 MRHNA and CDR2 SNTAGT. There are 14 residues in the CDR3. CDR3 loop: CASSEGGGTGELFF.

The chain links TRBV7-6 to TRBJ1-4; TCRdb reports TRBD1, a call that lacks DNA to check it against. The CDR3 consists of 18 residues. Germline CDR1 and CDR2: SGHVS and FNYEAQ. The CDR3 here is CASSLLVQGPATNEKLFF.

The CDR3: CATRPSAGGGGEQFF. The J gene is TRBJ2-1, the V gene TRBV12-3 or TRBV12-4; TCRdb names TRBD2, which stays unverified in the absence of DNA. This CDR3 contains 15 residues.

The CDR3 loop is CASSQDVEDQETQYF. The chain recombines TRBV4-1 with TRBJ2-5. Germline V lookup: CDR1 MGHRA, CDR2 YSYEKL. The CDR3 contains 15 residues.

The chain uses TRBV27 and TRBJ2-7; absent DNA, TCRdb's TRBD1 call cannot be checked. The CDR3 has 14 amino acids. CDR1 is MNHEY, CDR2 SMNVEV, per germline (reference sequence). The CDR3 sequence: CASSLEGGPYEQYF.

This chain joins TRBV12-3 or TRBV12-4 and TRBJ2-7. The CDR3 covers 13 residues. CDR3 loop: CASTPTGPYEQYF.

The chain recombines TRBV5-1 with TRBJ2-7; with no DNA, the TCRdb D assignment of TRBD1 cannot be verified. This CDR3 contains 14 residues. Germline V gene lookup returns CDR1 SGHRS and CDR2 YFSETQ. CDR3 sequence: CASSLTGAPYEQYF. Together with reference TRBV5-1 and TRBJ2-7, the CDR3 gives the full variable domain: KAGVTQTPRYLIKTRGQQVTLSCSPISGHRSVSWYQQTPGQGLQFLFEYFSETQRNKGNFPGRFSGRQFSNSRSEMNVSTLELGDSALYLCASSLTGAPYEQYFGPGTRLTVT.

The chain joins TRBV4-3 to TRBJ2-1; the D call from TCRdb, TRBD2, cannot be confirmed without DNA. The CDR3 is 14 amino acids. Germline lookup yields CDR1 LGHNA and CDR2 YSLEER. The CDR3 sequence: CASSQGPVEGPQFF.

The chain recombines TRBV13 with TRBJ2-5; TCRdb reports TRBD1, a call that lacks DNA to check it against. CDR1 is PRHDT and CDR2 is FYEKMQ in the germline V gene (reference sequence). CDR3 length: 15 residues. CDR3 region: CASSTTGTGLETQYF.

The chain employs TRBV29-1 and TRBJ2-1; the D call from TCRdb, TRBD1, cannot be confirmed without DNA. Germline CDR1 is SQVTM and CDR2 is ANQGSEA. This CDR3 spans 17 amino acids. The CDR3 protein is CSVEPPRGRGRGNEQFF.

The rearrangement joins TRBV21-1 to TRBJ1-1. TRBV21-1 is a documented pseudogene. The CDR3 has 14 residues. The CDR3 region is CASISSELNTEAFF.

The chain uses TRBV29-1 and TRBJ2-2; TCRdb's D call of TRBD1 is untestable without DNA. Germline CDR1 SQVTM, CDR2 ANQGSEA. This CDR3 is built from 16 residues. CDR3 region: CSVEGTPGQKPGELFF.

This rearrangement joins TRBV29-1 to TRBJ2-7; as DNA is missing, the TRBD1 call by TCRdb cannot be tested. There are 12 residues in the CDR3. Germline CDR1 is SQVTM and CDR2 is ANQGSEA. CDR3 protein: CSSRDGVYEQYF.

The genes are TRBV20-1 and TRBJ2-5. The CDR3 has 14 residues. Per the germline V gene, CDR1 is DFQATT and CDR2 is SNEGSKA (reference sequence). CDR3: CSASFLADQETQYF.

The chain carries TRBV9 and TRBJ2-7. CDR3 length: 14 amino acids. The germline V gene has CDR1 SGDLS and CDR2 YYNGEE. CDR3 sequence reads: CASSVGGVSGEQYF.

The rearrangement joins TRBV15 to TRBJ2-5. Germline CDR1 is LNHNV and CDR2 is YYDKDF (reference sequence). CDR3 size: 12 residues. CDR3 residues: CATSKRRETQYF.

This sequence joins TRBV2 and TRBJ1-1. Germline CDR1 reads SNHLY; CDR2 reads FYNNEI. This CDR3 contains 11 residues. The CDR3 protein is CASILNTEAFF.